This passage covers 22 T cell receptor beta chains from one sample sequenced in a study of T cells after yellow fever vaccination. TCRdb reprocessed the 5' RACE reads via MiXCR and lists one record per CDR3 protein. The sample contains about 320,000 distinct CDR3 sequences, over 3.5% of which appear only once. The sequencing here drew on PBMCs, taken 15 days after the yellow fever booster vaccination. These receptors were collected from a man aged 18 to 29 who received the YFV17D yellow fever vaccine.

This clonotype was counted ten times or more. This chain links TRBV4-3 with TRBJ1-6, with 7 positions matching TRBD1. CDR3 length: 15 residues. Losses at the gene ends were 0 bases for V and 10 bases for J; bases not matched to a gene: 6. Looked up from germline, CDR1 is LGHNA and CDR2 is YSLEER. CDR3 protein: CASSQERDRGSPLHF. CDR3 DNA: TGCGCCAGCAGCCAAGAGCGGGACAGAGGCTCACCCCTCCACTTT.

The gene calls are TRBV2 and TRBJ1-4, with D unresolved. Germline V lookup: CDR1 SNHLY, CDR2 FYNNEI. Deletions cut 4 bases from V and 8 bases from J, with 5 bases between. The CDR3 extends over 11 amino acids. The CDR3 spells CASSATEKLFF. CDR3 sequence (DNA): TGTGCCAGCAGTGCGACAGAAAAACTGTTTTTT.

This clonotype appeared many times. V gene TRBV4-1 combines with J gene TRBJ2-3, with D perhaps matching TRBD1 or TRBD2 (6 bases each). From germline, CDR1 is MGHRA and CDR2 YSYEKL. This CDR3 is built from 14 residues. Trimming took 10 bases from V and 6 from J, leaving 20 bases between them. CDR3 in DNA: TGCGCCACCACACTAGCACCGAGGGGGGATACGCAGTATTTT. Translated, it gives CATTLAPRGDTQYF.

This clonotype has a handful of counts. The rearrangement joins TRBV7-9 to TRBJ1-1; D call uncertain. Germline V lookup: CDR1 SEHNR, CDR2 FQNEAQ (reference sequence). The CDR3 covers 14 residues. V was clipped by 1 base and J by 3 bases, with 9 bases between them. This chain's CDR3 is CASSLEGVDTEAFF. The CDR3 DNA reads TGTGCCAGCAGCTTAGAGGGTGTAGACACTGAAGCTTTCTTT.

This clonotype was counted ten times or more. The CDR3 DNA reads TGCAGTGCTAGAGACGTGGCAATGAACACTGAAGCTTTCTTT. It is translated as CSARDVAMNTEAFF. The chain recombines TRBV20-1 with TRBJ1-1, with D unclear. CDR3 length: 14 residues. V was clipped by 0 bases and J by 0 bases, with 8 bases between them. The germline CDR1 and CDR2 sequences are DFQATT and SNEGSKA (reference sequence).

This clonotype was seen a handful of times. In nucleotides, the CDR3 is TGTGCCACCAGCGATTTAGCCAAAAACATTCAGTACTTC. It specifies CATSDLAKNIQYF. The V gene is TRBV15, the J gene TRBJ2-4, with no clear D. CDR1 LNHNV and CDR2 YYDKDF come from the germline V gene (reference sequence). This CDR3 spans 13 amino acids. The V and J ends lost 5 bases and 0 bases respectively, with 5 bases between them.

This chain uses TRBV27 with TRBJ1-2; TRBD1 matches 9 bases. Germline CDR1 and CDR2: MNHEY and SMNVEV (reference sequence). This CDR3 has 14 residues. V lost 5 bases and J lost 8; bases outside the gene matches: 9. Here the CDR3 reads CASSPRQGVGGYTF. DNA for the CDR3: TGTGCCAGCAGTCCCCGACAGGGGGTGGGAGGCTACACCTTC.

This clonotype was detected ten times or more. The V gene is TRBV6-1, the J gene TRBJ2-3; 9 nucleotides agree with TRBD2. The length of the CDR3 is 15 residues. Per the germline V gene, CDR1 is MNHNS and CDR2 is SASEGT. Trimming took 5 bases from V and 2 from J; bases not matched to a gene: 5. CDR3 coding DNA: TGTGCCAGCAGTATAGCGGGGGCCTTCACAGATACGCAGTATTTT. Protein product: CASSIAGAFTDTQYF.

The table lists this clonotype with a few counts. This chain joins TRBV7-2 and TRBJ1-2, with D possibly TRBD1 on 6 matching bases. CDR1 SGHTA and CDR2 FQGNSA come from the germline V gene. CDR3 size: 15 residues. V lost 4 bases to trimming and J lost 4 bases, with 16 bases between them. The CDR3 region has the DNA TGTGCCAGCAGCTCGGGGGGGGGGCACCTCTATGGCTACACCTTC. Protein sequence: CASSSGGGHLYGYTF. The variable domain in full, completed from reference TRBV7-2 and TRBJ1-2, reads GAGVSQSPSNKVTEKGKDVELRCDPISGHTALYWYRQSLGQGLEFLIYFQGNSAPDKSGLPSDRFSAERTGGSVSTLTIQRTQQEDSAVYLCASSSGGGHLYGYTFGSGTRLTVV.

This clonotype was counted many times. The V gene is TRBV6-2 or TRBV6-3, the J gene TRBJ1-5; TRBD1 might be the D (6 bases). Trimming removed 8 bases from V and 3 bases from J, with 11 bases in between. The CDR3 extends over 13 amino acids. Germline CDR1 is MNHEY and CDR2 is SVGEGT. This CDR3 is CASVRDNNQPQHF. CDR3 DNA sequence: TGTGCCAGCGTCCGGGACAACAATCAGCCCCAGCATTTT.

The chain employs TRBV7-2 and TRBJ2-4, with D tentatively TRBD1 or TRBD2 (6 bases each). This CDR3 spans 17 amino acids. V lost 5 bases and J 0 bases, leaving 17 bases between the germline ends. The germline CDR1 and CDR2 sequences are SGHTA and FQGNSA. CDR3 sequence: CASSLPGAGLAKNIQYF. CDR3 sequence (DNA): TGTGCCAGCAGCCTCCCGGGGGCAGGGCTAGCCAAAAACATTCAGTACTTC.

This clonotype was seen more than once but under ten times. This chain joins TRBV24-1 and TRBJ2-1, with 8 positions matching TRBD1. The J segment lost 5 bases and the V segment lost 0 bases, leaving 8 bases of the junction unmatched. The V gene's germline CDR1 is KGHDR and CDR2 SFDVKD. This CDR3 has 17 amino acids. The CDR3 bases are TGTGCCACCAGTGATTTGTGGTCGGGGACAGGCAACAATGAGCAGTTCTTC. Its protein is CATSDLWSGTGNNEQFF.

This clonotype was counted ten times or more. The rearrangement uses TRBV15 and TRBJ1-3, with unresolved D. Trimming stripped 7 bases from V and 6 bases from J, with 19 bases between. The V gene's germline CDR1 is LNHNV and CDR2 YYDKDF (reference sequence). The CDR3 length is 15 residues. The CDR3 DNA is TGTGCCACCACCTCGAGGGCACAGTTCCTAAACACCATATATTTT. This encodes CATTSRAQFLNTIYF. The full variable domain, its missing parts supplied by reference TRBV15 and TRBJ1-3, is DAMVIQNPRYQVTQFGKPVTLSCSQTLNHNVMYWYQQKSSQAPKLLFHYYDKDFNNEADTPDNFQSRRPNTSFCFLDIRSPGLGDTAMYLCATTSRAQFLNTIYFGEGSWLTVV.

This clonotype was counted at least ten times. CDR3 loop: CAISVRRTPDEQYF. In DNA, the CDR3 is TGTGCCATCAGCGTACGGCGGACTCCCGACGAGCAGTACTTC. The V call is TRBV10-3, the J call TRBJ2-7, with D perhaps TRBD2 (5 bases). CDR3 length: 14 residues. V was cut by 6 bases and J by 5 bases, with 17 bases left in between. Germline V gives CDR1 ENHRY, CDR2 SYGVKD.

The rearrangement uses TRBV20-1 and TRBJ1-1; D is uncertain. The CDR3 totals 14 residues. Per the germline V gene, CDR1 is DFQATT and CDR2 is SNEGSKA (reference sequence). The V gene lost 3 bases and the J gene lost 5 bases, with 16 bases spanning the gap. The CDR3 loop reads CSARPGNVETEAFF. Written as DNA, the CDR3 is TGCAGTGCTAGGCCTGGTAACGTGGAAACTGAAGCTTTCTTT.

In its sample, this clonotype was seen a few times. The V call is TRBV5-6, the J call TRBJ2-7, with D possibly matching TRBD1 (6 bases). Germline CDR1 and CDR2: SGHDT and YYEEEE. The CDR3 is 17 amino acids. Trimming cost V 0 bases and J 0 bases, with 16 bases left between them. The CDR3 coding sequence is TGTGCCAGCAGCTTGGCCGGGACAACAATCGTCTCCTACGAGCAGTACTTC. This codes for CASSLAGTTIVSYEQYF.

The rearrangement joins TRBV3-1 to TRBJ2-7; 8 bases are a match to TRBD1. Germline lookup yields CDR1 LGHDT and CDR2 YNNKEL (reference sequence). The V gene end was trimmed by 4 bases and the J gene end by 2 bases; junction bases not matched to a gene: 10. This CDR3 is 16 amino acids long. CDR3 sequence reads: CASSLAGTGLTYEQYF. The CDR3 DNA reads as TGTGCCAGCAGCCTAGCCGGGACAGGACTAACCTACGAGCAGTACTTC.

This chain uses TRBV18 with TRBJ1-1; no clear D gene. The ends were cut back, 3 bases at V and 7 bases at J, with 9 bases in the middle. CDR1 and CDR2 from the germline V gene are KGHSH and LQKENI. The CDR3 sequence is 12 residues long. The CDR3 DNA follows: TGTGCCAGCTCACCCCGGTTAAGTGAAGCTTTCTTT. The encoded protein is CASSPRLSEAFF. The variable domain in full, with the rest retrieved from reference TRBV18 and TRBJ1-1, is NAGVMQNPRHLVRRRGQEARLRCSPMKGHSHVYWYRQLPEEGLKFMVYLQKENIIDESGMPKERFSAEFPKEGPSILRIQQVVRGDSAAYFCASSPRLSEAFFGQGTRLTVV.

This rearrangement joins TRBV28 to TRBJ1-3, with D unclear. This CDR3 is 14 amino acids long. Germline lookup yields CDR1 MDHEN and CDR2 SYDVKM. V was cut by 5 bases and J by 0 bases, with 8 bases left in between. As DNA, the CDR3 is TGTGCCAGCAGTACCCCAGGCTCTGGAAACACCATATATTTT. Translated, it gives CASSTPGSGNTIYF.

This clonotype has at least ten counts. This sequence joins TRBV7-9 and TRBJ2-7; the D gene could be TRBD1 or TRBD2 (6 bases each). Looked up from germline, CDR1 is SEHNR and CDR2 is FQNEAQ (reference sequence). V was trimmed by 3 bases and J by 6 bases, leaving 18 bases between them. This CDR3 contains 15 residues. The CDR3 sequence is CASSFPRTGGPEQYF. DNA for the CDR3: TGTGCCAGCAGCTTTCCCCGCACTGGGGGGCCCGAGCAGTACTTC.

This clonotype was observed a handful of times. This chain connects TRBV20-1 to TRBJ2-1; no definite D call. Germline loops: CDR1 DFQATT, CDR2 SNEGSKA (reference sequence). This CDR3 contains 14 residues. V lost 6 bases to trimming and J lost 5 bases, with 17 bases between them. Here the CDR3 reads CSATEHTSDNEQFF. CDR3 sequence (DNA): TGCAGTGCAACAGAGCATACTTCCGACAATGAGCAGTTCTTC.

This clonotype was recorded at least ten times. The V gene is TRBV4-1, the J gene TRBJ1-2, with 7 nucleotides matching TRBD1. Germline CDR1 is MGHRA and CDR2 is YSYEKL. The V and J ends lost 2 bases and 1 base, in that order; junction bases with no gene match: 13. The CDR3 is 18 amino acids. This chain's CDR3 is CASSQLLKGDRDNYGYTF. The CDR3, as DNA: TGCGCCAGCAGCCAACTCCTAAAGGGGGACAGAGATAACTATGGCTACACCTTC.